A single sample gave rise to the 7 T cell receptor beta chains below, sequenced in a study of shared clonotypes between healthy human individuals. Naive CD8 cells comprised CD45RO-negative, CCR7-positively selected cells, excluding terminally differentiated effector memory CD45RA+ cells. TCRdb's copy holds only in-frame clones and misses some; the assay was immunoSEQ multiplex PCR. Of 500,000 to 700,000 clones listed, approximately 95% are singletons. What was sequenced was naive CD8+ T cells sorted from blood. These receptors all stem from a woman in her 30s in good health.

The V gene is TRBV5-4, the J gene TRBJ2-7, with D possibly matching TRBD1 (6 bases). The CDR3 sequence is 16 residues long. V lost 4 bases and J lost 0, with 17 bases in between. CDR1 is SGHNT and CDR2 is YYREEE in the germline V gene (reference sequence). CDR3 sequence: CASSPTPGHRSYEQYF. CDR3 nucleotides: TGTGCCAGCAGCCCCACGCCGGGACACCGCTCCTACGAGCAGTACTTC.

This clone was observed a single time. The chain couples TRBV4-1 to TRBJ2-7; possibly TRBD2 for D (5 bases). The germline V and J ends were trimmed by 2 bases and 3 bases, with 17 bases remaining between them. This CDR3 comprises 16 residues. Germline V gives CDR1 MGHRA, CDR2 YSYEKL. The CDR3 spells CASSQLFPAAHYEQYF. The CDR3 DNA sequence: TGCGCCAGCAGCCAACTTTTTCCAGCGGCACACTACGAGCAGTACTTC.

As regards this clone: The identical CDR3 is also encoded by other nucleotide sequences in the sample. This chain connects TRBV5-4 to TRBJ1-2; D unclear. CDR3 length: 13 amino acids. Germline CDR1 is SGHNT and CDR2 is YYREEE (reference sequence). With 0 bases removed from V and 4 bases from J, the gap between germline ends came to 7 bases. CDR3 sequence (DNA): TGTGCCAGCAGCTTGGAGTCAACCTATGGCTACACCTTC. This codes for CASSLESTYGYTF.

The genes are TRBV4-1 and TRBJ1-1; D is ambiguous. Trimming left V 0 bases short and J 3 bases short, with 14 bases between. The CDR3 covers 16 residues. Germline V gene sequence: CDR1 MGHRA, CDR2 YSYEKL. CDR3 amino acids: CASSQDPGLWDTEAFF. CDR3 DNA: TGCGCCAGCAGCCAAGATCCGGGCCTCTGGGACACTGAAGCTTTCTTT.

This chain uses TRBV28 with TRBJ1-1; the D is unclear. Germline-derived CDR1 and CDR2 are MDHEN and SYDVKM. The CDR3 totals 16 residues. Trimming left V 5 bases short and J 0 bases short, with 16 bases between. CDR3 coding DNA: TGTGCCAGCAGTCTGTTCGGACGGGGAATGAACACTGAAGCTTTCTTT. Protein product: CASSLFGRGMNTEAFF.

This clone appeared once. V and J are TRBV4-1 and TRBJ2-5; 13 nucleotides agree with TRBD2. The germline V gene encodes CDR1 MGHRA and CDR2 YSYEKL. The CDR3 totals 18 residues. The V and J ends lost 0 bases and 4 bases, in that order; junction bases with no gene match: 8. The CDR3 spells CASSQDGGLAGELETQYF. The CDR3 coding sequence is TGCGCCAGCAGCCAAGATGGCGGACTAGCGGGAGAGTTAGAGACCCAGTACTTC.

The chain recombines TRBV4-3 with TRBJ1-1; D remains ambiguous. Trimming cost V 5 bases and J 12 bases, with 7 bases left between them. Germline V gives CDR1 LGHNA, CDR2 YSLEER. This CDR3 spans 9 amino acids. CDR3 nucleotides: TGCGCCAGCAGCTCGGATACTTTCTTT. Its protein product is CASSSDTFF.